Given below is one TCR beta chain in context. Its antigen remains unknown. The assay was immunoSEQ multiplex PCR, and TCRdb's table has in-frame clones only and misses some. The sample lists roughly 70,000 clones, roughly 87% occurring once. Germline V CDR1 and CDR2: SEHNR, FQNEAQ (reference sequence). The V end lost 5 bases, the J end lost 0 bases, and 14 bases lay between the germline ends. The CDR3 runs 15 residues. These data belong to a study of OX40 agonist ivuxolimab in advanced cancers. Whole-study context: The dose-escalation cohort had hepatocellular carcinoma, melanoma, renal cell or head and neck cancer. Therapy given before enrollment (anti-PD-1, anti-PD-L1 or anti-CTLA-4) was allowed, and 40% had some.

Notes on the study in general: Those patients achieving a partial response at 0.1-3.0 mg/kg showed among the lowest clonal expansion.

The chain recombines TRBV7-9 with TRBJ2-7, with D tentatively TRBD2 (5 bases). Sequencing was performed on CD4+ or CD8+ T cells sorted from blood, taken in a trial of the OX40 agonist ivuxolimab. This receptor was identified in an adult with an advanced solid tumor such as melanoma, head and neck, liver or kidney cancer. CDR3 in amino acids: CASSALWTVSYEQYF. The DNA for the CDR3 is TGTGCCAGCAGCGCCCTCTGGACTGTCTCCTACGAGCAGTACTTC.